These T cell receptor beta chains were read from a single sample in a study of blood T cell repertoires in COVID-19. Clones were sequenced by immunoSEQ multiplex PCR, and TCRdb holds only the in-frame ones, with some missing. The repertoire consists of 110,000 to 150,000 clones, with roughly 88% occurring once and the leading ten covering about 1.5%. The specimen sequenced was peripheral blood. The receptors were sampled from a woman aged 45-60 years with acute or convalescent COVID-19. The CDR3 runs from the conserved cysteine through the conserved F or W. D genes are given only for firm matches. Part of the rows lack a size; the others show once, few, many or a class for expanded clones.

j_gene: TRBJ2-4
abundance: .
d_gene: TRBD2
v_gene: TRBV25-1
CDR3nt: TGTGCCAGCAGTCCCGAGCGGGGGGCCGGTACCAAAAACATTCAGTACTTC
CDR3aa: CASSPERGAGTKNIQYF

j_gene: TRBJ2-1
abundance: .
d_gene: TRBD1
v_gene: TRBV29-1
CDR3nt: TGCAGCGCCGAAGGGGGCCCCTCCTACAATGAGCAGTTCTTC
CDR3aa: CSAEGGPSYNEQFF

j_gene: TRBJ1-2
abundance: .
d_gene: TRBD1
v_gene: TRBV3-1/TRBV3-2
CDR3nt: TGTGCCAGCAGCCAAGAAACAGGGGGCAATGGGGGCTACACCTTC
CDR3aa: CASSQETGGNGGYTF

j_gene: TRBJ1-2
abundance: .
d_gene: TRBD1
v_gene: TRBV25-1
CDR3nt: TGTGCCAGCAGTGAATCCCCCGCGACAGGGTCAGATGGCTACACCTTC
CDR3aa: CASSESPATGSDGYTF

j_gene: TRBJ1-6
abundance: .
d_gene: .
v_gene: TRBV5-1
CDR3nt: TGCGCCAGCAGCTTGCGAGAGACTTATAATTCACCCCTCCACTTT
CDR3aa: CASSLRETYNSPLHF

j_gene: TRBJ2-2
abundance: .
d_gene: TRBD2
v_gene: TRBV11-2
CDR3nt: TGTGCCAGCAGCTCTGGGCTAGCGGGAGACCTCACCGGGGAGCTGTTTTTT
CDR3aa: CASSSGLAGDLTGELFF

j_gene: TRBJ2-2
abundance: .
d_gene: TRBD2
v_gene: TRBV14
CDR3nt: TGTGCCAGCAGCCCCCTCTTTGGTCTAGCGGGGGGGCACGGGGAGCTGTTTTTT
CDR3aa: CASSPLFGLAGGHGELFF

j_gene: TRBJ2-2
abundance: .
d_gene: .
v_gene: TRBV9
CDR3nt: TGTGCCAGCAGCGTAGATTTCGGGGGGCGGAGGACCGGGGAGCTGTTTTTT
CDR3aa: CASSVDFGGRRTGELFF

j_gene: TRBJ1-2
abundance: .
d_gene: TRBD1
v_gene: TRBV6-5
CDR3nt: TGTGCCAGCAGACGACAGGGTGGGAGCTATGGCTACACCTTC
CDR3aa: CASRRQGGSYGYTF

j_gene: TRBJ1-5
abundance: .
d_gene: TRBD1
v_gene: TRBV15
CDR3nt: TGTGCCACCACCCTCCGGGACAGCGGTAAGCCCCAGCATTTT
CDR3aa: CATTLRDSGKPQHF

j_gene: TRBJ1-1
abundance: .
d_gene: TRBD1
v_gene: TRBV7-3
CDR3nt: TGTGCCAGCAACAGCAGACAGGGGAATGAAGCTTTCTTT
CDR3aa: CASNSRQGNEAFF

j_gene: TRBJ1-1
abundance: .
d_gene: .
v_gene: TRBV5-4
CDR3nt: TGTGCCAGCAGCTTACCGAATAGCTTGGAAAACACTGAAGCTTTCTTT
CDR3aa: CASSLPNSLENTEAFF

j_gene: TRBJ2-3
abundance: .
d_gene: .
v_gene: TRBV3-1/TRBV3-2
CDR3nt: TGTGCCAGCAGCCCCCGCTGGGCTAGCACAGATACGCAGTATTTT
CDR3aa: CASSPRWASTDTQYF

j_gene: TRBJ1-2
abundance: .
d_gene: .
v_gene: TRBV7-6
CDR3nt: TGTGCCAGCAGCTTAGTCTCACAGCTCCTCTATGGCTACACCTTC
CDR3aa: CASSLVSQLLYGYTF

j_gene: TRBJ1-1
abundance: .
d_gene: .
v_gene: TRBV5-1
CDR3nt: TGCGCCAGCAGCTTGGGCCAGGTGGGCACTGAAGCTTTCTTT
CDR3aa: CASSLGQVGTEAFF

j_gene: TRBJ2-1
abundance: .
d_gene: TRBD2
v_gene: TRBV5-1
CDR3nt: TGCGCCAGCAGCCGTACTAGCGGGAGCTACAATGAGCAGTTCTTC
CDR3aa: CASSRTSGSYNEQFF

j_gene: TRBJ1-1
abundance: once
d_gene: .
v_gene: TRBV9
CDR3nt: TGTGCCAGCAGCGTGGGGGGTGGAAGGGTGGCGAACACTGAAGCTTTCTTT
CDR3aa: CASSVGGGRVANTEAFF

j_gene: TRBJ1-5
abundance: .
d_gene: TRBD1
v_gene: TRBV18
CDR3nt: TGTGCCAGCTCGGAGGGACAGGGAAATCAGCCCCAGCATTTT
CDR3aa: CASSEGQGNQPQHF

j_gene: TRBJ1-1
abundance: .
d_gene: .
v_gene: TRBV3-1/TRBV3-2
CDR3nt: TGTGCCAGCAGCCCCTACGAGTTTGGTGAAGCTTTCTTT
CDR3aa: CASSPYEFGEAFF

j_gene: TRBJ2-1
abundance: .
d_gene: TRBD1
v_gene: TRBV5-1
CDR3nt: TGCGCCAGCAGCATAGGACAGGGGGCGATATGGGACAATGAGCAGTTCTTC
CDR3aa: CASSIGQGAIWDNEQFF

j_gene: TRBJ2-5
abundance: .
d_gene: .
v_gene: TRBV27
CDR3nt: TGTGCCAGCAGTTTATGGGGGAGGGAGACCCAGTACTTC
CDR3aa: CASSLWGRETQYF

j_gene: TRBJ1-5
abundance: .
d_gene: .
v_gene: TRBV19
CDR3nt: TGTGCCAGTAGTTGGACGGGAGAGGTGGGCAATCAGCCCCAGCATTTT
CDR3aa: CASSWTGEVGNQPQHF

j_gene: TRBJ2-7
abundance: .
d_gene: TRBD2
v_gene: TRBV29-1
CDR3nt: TGCAGCGCAACGGGACTAGCGGGCCCTGCCTCCGAGCAGTACTTC
CDR3aa: CSATGLAGPASEQYF

j_gene: TRBJ2-7
abundance: once
d_gene: TRBD2
v_gene: TRBV7-6
CDR3nt: TGTGCCAGCAGCTTACGGGAGGAGGGGGAGCAGTACTTC
CDR3aa: CASSLREEGEQYF

j_gene: TRBJ2-5
abundance: .
d_gene: .
v_gene: TRBV2
CDR3nt: TGTGCCAGCGACAGGACGGGGGAGACCCAGTACTTC
CDR3aa: CASDRTGETQYF

j_gene: TRBJ1-2
abundance: few
d_gene: .
v_gene: TRBV6-5
CDR3nt: TGTGCCAGCAGTTACTCGGAAACAGGTTCCTATGGCTACACCTTC
CDR3aa: CASSYSETGSYGYTF

j_gene: TRBJ2-1
abundance: .
d_gene: TRBD2
v_gene: TRBV29-1
CDR3nt: TGCAGCGTTGGGACTAGCGGGGACTTAGGGAATGAGCAGTTCTTC
CDR3aa: CSVGTSGDLGNEQFF

j_gene: TRBJ1-4
abundance: .
d_gene: TRBD1
v_gene: TRBV5-1
CDR3nt: TGCGCCAGCAGCAGGCAGGGGGCCGGATCTAATGAAAAACTGTTTTTT
CDR3aa: CASSRQGAGSNEKLFF

j_gene: TRBJ1-2
abundance: once
d_gene: .
v_gene: TRBV9
CDR3nt: TGTGCCAGCAGCGAACGGACAGAAAACTATGGCTACACCTTC
CDR3aa: CASSERTENYGYTF

j_gene: TRBJ1-2
abundance: .
d_gene: .
v_gene: TRBV7-9
CDR3nt: TGTGCCAGCAGCGTAAGCCAACAGAAGCTCTATGGCTACACCTTC
CDR3aa: CASSVSQQKLYGYTF

j_gene: TRBJ1-1
abundance: .
d_gene: .
v_gene: TRBV27
CDR3nt: TGTGCCAGCAGTTTCTCCTTAGACACTGAAGCTTTCTTT
CDR3aa: CASSFSLDTEAFF

j_gene: TRBJ2-7
abundance: .
d_gene: .
v_gene: TRBV4-1
CDR3nt: TGCGCCAGCAGCCAAGAAGGAGTCAACCCCGAGCAGTACTTC
CDR3aa: CASSQEGVNPEQYF

j_gene: TRBJ2-3
abundance: .
d_gene: .
v_gene: TRBV3-1/TRBV3-2
CDR3nt: TGTGCCAGCAGCCAAGTCGGGAGAACAGATACGCAGTATTTT
CDR3aa: CASSQVGRTDTQYF

j_gene: TRBJ2-7
abundance: once
d_gene: .
v_gene: TRBV6-6
CDR3nt: TGTGCCAGCAGTTACAGGGAGATGGTCTACGAGCAGTACTTC
CDR3aa: CASSYREMVYEQYF

j_gene: TRBJ2-1
abundance: .
d_gene: TRBD2
v_gene: TRBV5-6
CDR3nt: TGTGCCACCTCGAGCGGGAGGGCCGGTGAGCAGTTCTTC
CDR3aa: CATSSGRAGEQFF

j_gene: TRBJ2-1
abundance: .
d_gene: TRBD2
v_gene: TRBV5-4
CDR3nt: TGTGCCAGCAGCTTGGAGCCAGCGGGAGGGCCCTTTGATGAGCAGTTCTTC
CDR3aa: CASSLEPAGGPFDEQFF

j_gene: TRBJ1-1
abundance: .
d_gene: .
v_gene: TRBV3-1/TRBV3-2
CDR3nt: TGTGCCAGCGCCCTGTACAGGGCCACTGAAGCTTTCTTT
CDR3aa: CASALYRATEAFF

j_gene: TRBJ2-2
abundance: .
d_gene: TRBD2
v_gene: TRBV7-2
CDR3nt: TGTGCCAGCAGCTTCGCCCTAGCGGGGGGGAACACCGGGGAGCTGTTTTTT
CDR3aa: CASSFALAGGNTGELFF

j_gene: TRBJ2-3
abundance: .
d_gene: .
v_gene: TRBV28
CDR3nt: TGTGCCAGCAGTTTAAGGGGTCTTGGCACAGATACGCAGTATTTT
CDR3aa: CASSLRGLGTDTQYF

j_gene: TRBJ1-1
abundance: .
d_gene: .
v_gene: TRBV5-1
CDR3nt: TGCGCCAGCAGCTTGACGGTGGAGAGGACTGAAGCTTTCTTT
CDR3aa: CASSLTVERTEAFF

j_gene: TRBJ1-1
abundance: .
d_gene: TRBD1
v_gene: TRBV19
CDR3nt: TGTGCCAGTACCACGGGACAGGGGGCGACTGAAGCTTTCTTT
CDR3aa: CASTTGQGATEAFF

j_gene: TRBJ2-3
abundance: .
d_gene: .
v_gene: TRBV6-4
CDR3nt: TGTGCCAGCAGCTACAGGGGCACAGATACGCAGTATTTT
CDR3aa: CASSYRGTDTQYF

j_gene: TRBJ2-3
abundance: .
d_gene: .
v_gene: TRBV7-8
CDR3nt: TGTGCCAGCAGCTTAGATGTCCAGGACACAGATACGCAGTATTTT
CDR3aa: CASSLDVQDTDTQYF

j_gene: TRBJ1-2
abundance: once
d_gene: .
v_gene: TRBV5-4
CDR3nt: TGTGCCAGCAGCCCCACCACCGGTAACTATGGCTACACCTTC
CDR3aa: CASSPTTGNYGYTF

j_gene: TRBJ2-5
abundance: .
d_gene: TRBD2
v_gene: TRBV2
CDR3nt: TGTGCCAGCAGTGAGCGGGGGACTAGCAACCTAGAGACCCAGTACTTC
CDR3aa: CASSERGTSNLETQYF

j_gene: TRBJ1-5
abundance: .
d_gene: .
v_gene: TRBV15
CDR3nt: TGTGCCACCAGCAGAGAAGGAGAGAAGGAACATCAGCCCCAGCATTTT
CDR3aa: CATSREGEKEHQPQHF

j_gene: TRBJ1-1
abundance: .
d_gene: .
v_gene: TRBV7-3
CDR3nt: TGTGCCAGCAGCTTAGACGGGACAAGAAACACTGAAGCTTTCTTT
CDR3aa: CASSLDGTRNTEAFF

j_gene: TRBJ2-1
abundance: .
d_gene: TRBD2
v_gene: TRBV9
CDR3nt: TGTGCCAGCAGCTTAACGGGGGGGCTGAGAGCCTACAATGAGCAGTTCTTC
CDR3aa: CASSLTGGLRAYNEQFF

j_gene: TRBJ1-2
abundance: .
d_gene: .
v_gene: TRBV2
CDR3nt: TGTGCCAGCAGTGAAAGTAATAGGGGAGGCTACACCTTC
CDR3aa: CASSESNRGGYTF

j_gene: TRBJ2-3
abundance: .
d_gene: TRBD2
v_gene: TRBV10-3
CDR3nt: TGTGCCATCAGCGATTTAGCGGGGAGCACAGATACGCAGTATTTT
CDR3aa: CAISDLAGSTDTQYF

j_gene: TRBJ2-5
abundance: .
d_gene: .
v_gene: TRBV11-2
CDR3nt: TGTGCCAGCAGAGAATCCGCGGGACCCCAGTACTTC
CDR3aa: CASRESAGPQYF

j_gene: TRBJ2-4
abundance: once
d_gene: TRBD1
v_gene: TRBV28
CDR3nt: TGTGCCAGCGGCCAACAGGGGGCTACCGGAAACATTCAGTACTTC
CDR3aa: CASGQQGATGNIQYF

j_gene: TRBJ1-4
abundance: .
d_gene: TRBD1
v_gene: TRBV9
CDR3nt: TGTGCCAGCAGCTCTCGACAGGGGGATGGAAAACTGTTTTTT
CDR3aa: CASSSRQGDGKLFF

j_gene: TRBJ1-4
abundance: .
d_gene: TRBD1
v_gene: TRBV10-3
CDR3nt: TGTGCCATCAGTGAAAAGGACAGGAGTAATGAAAAACTGTTTTTT
CDR3aa: CAISEKDRSNEKLFF

j_gene: TRBJ2-7
abundance: .
d_gene: .
v_gene: TRBV28
CDR3nt: TGTGCCAGCAGTTTATACCCGAGAACCCACGAGCAGTACTTC
CDR3aa: CASSLYPRTHEQYF

j_gene: TRBJ1-1
abundance: .
d_gene: .
v_gene: TRBV9
CDR3nt: TGTGCCAGCAGCGTACTACGGACTGAAGCTTTCTTT
CDR3aa: CASSVLRTEAFF

j_gene: TRBJ2-3
abundance: many
d_gene: .
v_gene: TRBV4-1
CDR3nt: TGCGCCAGCAGCCAAGACAGAAACACAGATACGCAGTATTTT
CDR3aa: CASSQDRNTDTQYF